The rows below give T cell receptor beta chains drawn from one sample of a study of T cell responses to AZD1222 COVID-19 vaccine. The method was immunoSEQ multiplex PCR; TCRdb's version includes in-frame clones alone and lacks a portion of them. This table holds around 140,000 clones, roughly nine tenths found once. Sequencing used peripheral blood, obtained on day 0 of AZD1222 vaccination. These receptors originate from an adult in good health. CDR3s include the opening cysteine and the closing phenylalanine or tryptophan. The D gene is left open where the match is weak. Size tells how often a clone was seen (once, few, many) or the class of an expanded clone, and some rows leave it out.

TRBJ1-2,TRBV7-2,NA,NA,TGTGCCAGCAGCTTAGGGGATTTCAACGGCTACACCTTC,CASSLGDFNGYTF
TRBJ1-1,TRBV7-9,NA,NA,TGTGCCAGCAGCTTTTCATCGAACACTGAAGCTTTCTTT,CASSFSSNTEAFF
TRBJ2-5,TRBV6-5,NA,NA,TGTGCCAGCAGTTATTCCTTTACCGCGCTCCAAGAGACCCAGTACTTC,CASSYSFTALQETQYF
TRBJ2-7,TRBV3-1/TRBV3-2,NA,NA,TGTGCCAGCAGCCAATCCCACGAGCAGTACTTC,CASSQSHEQYF
TRBJ1-2,TRBV4-3,NA,TRBD1,TGCGCCAGCAGCCAAGCGCATTATATGACAGGGCCCCACGATGGCTACACCTTC,CASSQAHYMTGPHDGYTF
TRBJ1-1,TRBV12-3/TRBV12-4,NA,NA,TGTGCCAGCGCAACGGGGTTGAACACTGAAGCTTTCTTT,CASATGLNTEAFF
TRBJ1-4,TRBV3-1/TRBV3-2,NA,NA,TGTGCCAGCTCCACGACGGGGGCGCCCAAACTGTTTTTT,CASSTTGAPKLFF
TRBJ1-4,TRBV4-1,NA,TRBD1,TGCGCCAGCAGCACAAAGGGGGCTGGGACTAATGAAAAACTGTTTTTT,CASSTKGAGTNEKLFF
TRBJ1-1,TRBV12-5,NA,NA,TGTGCTAGTGGTTTGTTTACGGGCACTGAAGCTTTCTTT,CASGLFTGTEAFF
TRBJ1-3,TRBV20-1,once,NA,TGCAGTGCTAGTTCTCCTGGAAACACCATATATTTT,CSASSPGNTIYF
TRBJ2-1,TRBV3-1/TRBV3-2,NA,NA,TGTGCCAGCAGCCACCCTGTTGCAGGCCCCGGGGGAAATGAGCAGTTCTTC,CASSHPVAGPGGNEQFF
TRBJ1-5,TRBV6-6,NA,NA,TGTGCCAGCAGCTACCCAAGGACCAGCTCAAAAGGTGGCAATCAGCCCCAGCATTTT,CASSYPRTSSKGGNQPQHF
TRBJ2-7,TRBV5-6,NA,NA,TGTGCCAGCAGCTTGAGACATTCCGGCGAGCAGTACTTC,CASSLRHSGEQYF
TRBJ2-5,TRBV2,NA,TRBD1,TGTGCCAGCAGCGGCACCGGGACAGGACAAGAGACCCAGTACTTC,CASSGTGTGQETQYF
TRBJ2-7,TRBV6-6,NA,NA,TGTGCCAGCAGTTACCACAAGTCCAGCTACGAGCAGTACTTC,CASSYHKSSYEQYF